The T cell receptor beta chain described here comes from a study of cytomegalovirus exposure and HLA in healthy donors. Study at large: Approximately 190 million T cells yielded 100 million to 130 million unique TCR beta sequences, as an earlier analysis found. Whole-study findings and limits: Whilst most TCR sequences proved rare, a subset of public TCRs occurred across many donors. Overall, about 160 TCR beta chains were annotated as cytomegalovirus-associated. In an earlier analysis, most TCR beta V segments were productive about 87% or about 30% of the time.

V shed 3 bases and J 2 bases; nucleotides not matched to a gene: 6. This CDR3 spans 15 amino acids. Germline loops: CDR1 MRHNA, CDR2 SNTAGT. The study ran its PCR with 60 Vbeta and 13 Jbeta primers. Data came from immunoSEQ multiplex PCR; TCRdb stores just in-frame clones and leaves some out. The sample lists about 140,000 clones, about 84% occurring once. Concerning this clone: Its target is unknown.

The sequencing sample was made of PBMCs. The TCR sequence derives from a woman younger than 35 in good health and CMV-seropositive. This rearrangement joins TRBV6-4 to TRBJ2-7; 8 nucleotides align to TRBD1. As DNA, the CDR3 is TGTGCCAGCAGTGAGGGGCAGGGGGCTGCCTACGAGCAGTACTTC. It translates to CASSEGQGAAYEQYF.